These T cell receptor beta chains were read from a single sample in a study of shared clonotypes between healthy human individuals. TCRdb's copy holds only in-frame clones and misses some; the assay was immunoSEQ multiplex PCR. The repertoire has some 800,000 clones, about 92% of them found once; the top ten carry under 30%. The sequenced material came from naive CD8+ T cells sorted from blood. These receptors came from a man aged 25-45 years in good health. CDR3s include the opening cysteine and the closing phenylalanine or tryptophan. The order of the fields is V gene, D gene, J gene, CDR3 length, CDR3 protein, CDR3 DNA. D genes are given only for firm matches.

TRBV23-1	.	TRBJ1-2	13	CARAGGKIYGYTF	TGCGCCAGGGCCGGAGGGAAGATCTATGGCTACACCTTC
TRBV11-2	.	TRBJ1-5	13	CASSFGGNQPQHF	TGTGCCAGCAGCTTCGGGGGAAATCAGCCCCAGCATTTT
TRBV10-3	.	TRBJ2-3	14	CAISELGGVDTQYF	TGTGCCATCAGTGAGCTTGGGGGAGTAGATACGCAGTATTTT
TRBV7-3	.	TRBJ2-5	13	CASSLGPQETQYF	TGTGCCAGCAGCTTGGGACCTCAAGAGACCCAGTACTTC
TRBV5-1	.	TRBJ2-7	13	CASSWTATYEQYF	TGCGCCAGCAGCTGGACAGCTACCTACGAGCAGTACTTC
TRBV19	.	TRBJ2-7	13	CASSILVSYEQYF	TGTGCCAGTAGTATCTTAGTTTCCTACGAGCAGTACTTC
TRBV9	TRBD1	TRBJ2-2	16	CASSVGQGENTGELFF	TGTGCCAGCAGCGTCGGACAGGGGGAAAACACCGGGGAGCTGTTTTTT
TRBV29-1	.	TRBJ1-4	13	CSVEGRGAEKLFF	TGCAGCGTTGAGGGCAGGGGAGCTGAAAAACTGTTTTTT
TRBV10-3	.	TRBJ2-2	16	CAIRNTADGGTGELFF	TGTGCCATCAGGAACACTGCGGATGGCGGTACCGGGGAGCTGTTTTTT
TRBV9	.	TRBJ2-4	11	CASSPGYIQYF	TGTGCCAGCAGCCCAGGGTACATTCAGTACTTC
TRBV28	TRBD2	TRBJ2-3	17	CASRSFVGGRGADTQYF	TGTGCCAGCAGGTCGTTCGTTGGCGGGAGAGGCGCAGATACGCAGTATTTT
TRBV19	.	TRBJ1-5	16	CASSHPVGTPNQPQHF	TGTGCCAGTAGTCATCCTGTCGGGACACCGAATCAGCCCCAGCATTTT
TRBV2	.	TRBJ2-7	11	CASSVHHEQYF	TGTGCCAGCAGTGTTCATCACGAGCAGTACTTC
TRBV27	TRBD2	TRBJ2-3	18	CASSSSSGTSGSTDTQYF	TGTGCCAGCAGTTCATCTTCCGGGACTAGCGGTAGCACAGATACGCAGTATTTT
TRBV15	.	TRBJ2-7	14	CATSTGPTFYEQYF	TGTGCCACCAGCACCGGGCCAACCTTCTACGAGCAGTACTTC
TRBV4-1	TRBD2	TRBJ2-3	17	CASSPLPTSSSTDTQYF	TGCGCCAGCAGCCCTCTCCCGACTAGCAGTAGCACAGATACGCAGTATTTT
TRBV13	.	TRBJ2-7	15	CASSLGRVGAYEQYF	TGTGCCAGCAGCTTGGGGCGCGTCGGGGCCTACGAGCAGTACTTC
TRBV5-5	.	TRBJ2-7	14	CASSLDLGGYEQYF	TGTGCCAGCAGCTTGGATCTAGGGGGCTACGAGCAGTACTTC
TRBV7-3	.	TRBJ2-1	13	CASSPEPVNEQFF	TGTGCCAGCAGCCCAGAGCCGGTAAATGAGCAGTTCTTC
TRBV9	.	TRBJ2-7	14	CASSVGHRSNEQYF	TGTGCCAGCAGCGTAGGCCATCGGAGCAACGAGCAGTACTTC
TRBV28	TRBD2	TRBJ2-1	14	CASGPGLAANEQFF	TGTGCCAGCGGGCCCGGACTAGCGGCTAATGAGCAGTTCTTC
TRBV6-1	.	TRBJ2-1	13	CASSEFEGYEQFF	TGTGCCAGCAGTGAATTTGAGGGCTATGAGCAGTTCTTC
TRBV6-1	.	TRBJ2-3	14	CASSDLGSTDTQYF	TGTGCCAGCAGTGACCTCGGGAGCACAGATACGCAGTATTTT
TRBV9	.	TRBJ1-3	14	CASSASSSGNTIYF	TGTGCCAGCAGCGCATCTAGTTCTGGAAACACCATATATTTT
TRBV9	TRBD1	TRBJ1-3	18	CASSVERQGNPVGNTIYF	TGTGCCAGCAGCGTAGAGCGACAGGGGAACCCTGTTGGAAACACCATATATTTT
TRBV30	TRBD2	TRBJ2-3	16	CAWSAGLAGGGDTQYF	TGTGCCTGGAGTGCGGGACTAGCGGGAGGAGGAGATACGCAGTATTTT
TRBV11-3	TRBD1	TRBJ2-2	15	CASSPRDRRTGELFF	TGTGCCAGCAGCCCCCGGGACAGACGAACCGGGGAGCTGTTTTTT
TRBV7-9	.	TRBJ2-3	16	CASSPTSTKSTDTQYF	TGTGCCAGCAGCCCTACTAGCACCAAAAGCACAGATACGCAGTATTTT
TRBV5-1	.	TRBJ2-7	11	CASSFSRLRYF	TGCGCCAGCAGCTTTTCGAGGCTTAGGTACTTC
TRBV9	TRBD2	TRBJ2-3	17	CASSVGGSGGDTDTQYF	TGTGCCAGCAGCGTAGGCGGTAGCGGGGGCGACACAGATACGCAGTATTTT
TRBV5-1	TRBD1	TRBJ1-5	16	CASSGGTGGLDQPQHF	TGCGCCAGCAGCGGGGGGACAGGGGGCTTAGATCAGCCCCAGCATTTT
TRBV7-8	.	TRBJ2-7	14	CASSLFGGVNEQYF	TGTGCCAGCAGCTTATTTGGGGGCGTCAACGAGCAGTACTTC
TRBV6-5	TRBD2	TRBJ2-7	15	CASSYVAGGTYEQYF	TGTGCCAGCAGTTACGTAGCGGGAGGGACCTACGAGCAGTACTTC
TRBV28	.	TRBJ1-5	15	CASIRAFGSNQPQHF	TGTGCCAGCATTAGGGCATTTGGTAGCAATCAGCCCCAGCATTTT
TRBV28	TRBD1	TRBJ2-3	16	CASRHRQGAWADTQYF	TGTGCCAGCAGACATAGACAGGGGGCATGGGCAGATACGCAGTATTTT
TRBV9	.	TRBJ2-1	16	CASSVEGLSSYNEQFF	TGTGCCAGCAGCGTAGAAGGCCTGAGCTCCTACAATGAGCAGTTCTTC
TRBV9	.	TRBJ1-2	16	CASSASRDATNYGYTF	TGTGCCAGCAGCGCCTCCCGGGACGCTACTAACTATGGCTACACCTTC
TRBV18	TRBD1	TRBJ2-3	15	CASSLDRSRTDTQYF	TGTGCCAGCTCACTGGACAGGTCACGCACAGATACGCAGTATTTT
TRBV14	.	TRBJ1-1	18	CASSQFILQGSTGTEAFF	TGTGCCAGCAGCCAATTTATCCTTCAGGGGTCTACGGGCACTGAAGCTTTCTTT
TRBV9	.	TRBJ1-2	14	CASSVRGESYGYTF	TGTGCCAGCAGCGTAAGAGGGGAGAGCTATGGCTACACCTTC
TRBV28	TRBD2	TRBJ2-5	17	CASSWPEVAGKQETQYF	TGTGCCAGCAGTTGGCCCGAGGTAGCGGGCAAACAAGAGACCCAGTACTTC
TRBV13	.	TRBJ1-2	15	CASSRQGTNDYGYTF	TGTGCCAGCAGCCGCCAGGGGACAAATGACTATGGCTACACCTTC
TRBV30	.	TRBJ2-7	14	CAWSERNQDYEQYF	TGTGCCTGGAGCGAACGAAATCAGGATTACGAGCAGTACTTC
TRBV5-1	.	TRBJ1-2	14	CASSLHGTPAGYTF	TGCGCCAGCAGCCTACATGGGACACCGGCTGGCTACACCTTC
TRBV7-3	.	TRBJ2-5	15	CASSLTGDVKETQYF	TGTGCCAGCAGCTTAACTGGGGATGTAAAAGAGACCCAGTACTTC
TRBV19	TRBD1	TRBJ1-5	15	CASSTGQGRRQPQHF	TGTGCCAGTAGTACGGGACAGGGTCGTCGTCAGCCCCAGCATTTT
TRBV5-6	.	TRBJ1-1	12	CASYQQGTEAFF	TGTGCCAGTTATCAGCAGGGGACTGAAGCTTTCTTT
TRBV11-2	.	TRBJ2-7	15	CASSFSGGTSYEQYF	TGTGCCAGCAGCTTCTCAGGCGGAACCTCCTACGAGCAGTACTTC